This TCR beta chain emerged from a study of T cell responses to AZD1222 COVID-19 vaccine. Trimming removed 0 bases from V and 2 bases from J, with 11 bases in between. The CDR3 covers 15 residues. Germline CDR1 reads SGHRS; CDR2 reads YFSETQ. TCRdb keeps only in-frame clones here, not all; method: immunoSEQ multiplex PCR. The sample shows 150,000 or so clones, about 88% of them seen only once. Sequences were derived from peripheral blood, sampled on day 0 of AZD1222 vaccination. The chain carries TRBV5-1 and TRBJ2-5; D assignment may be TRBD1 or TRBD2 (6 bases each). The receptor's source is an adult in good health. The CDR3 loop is CASSLARGTQETQYF. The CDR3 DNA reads TGCGCCAGCAGCTTGGCCCGCGGGACACAAGAGACCCAGTACTTC.